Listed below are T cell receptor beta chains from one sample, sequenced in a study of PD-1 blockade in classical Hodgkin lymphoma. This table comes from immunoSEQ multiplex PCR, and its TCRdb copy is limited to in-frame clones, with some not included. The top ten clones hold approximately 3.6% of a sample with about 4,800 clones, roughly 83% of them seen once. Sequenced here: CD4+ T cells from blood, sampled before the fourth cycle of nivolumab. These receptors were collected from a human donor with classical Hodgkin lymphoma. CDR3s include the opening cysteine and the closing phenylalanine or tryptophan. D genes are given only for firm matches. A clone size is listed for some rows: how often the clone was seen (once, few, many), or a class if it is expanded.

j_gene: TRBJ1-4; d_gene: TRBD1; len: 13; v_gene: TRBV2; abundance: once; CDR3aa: CASSGTGNEKLFF; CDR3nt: TGTGCCAGCAGTGGGACAGGGAATGAAAAACTGTTTTTT
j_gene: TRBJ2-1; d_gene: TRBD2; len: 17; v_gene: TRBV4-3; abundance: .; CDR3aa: CASSPRYGLAVHNEQFF; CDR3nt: TGCGCCAGCAGCCCAAGGTACGGACTAGCGGTGCACAATGAGCAGTTCTTC
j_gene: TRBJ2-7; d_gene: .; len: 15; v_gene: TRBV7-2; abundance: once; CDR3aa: CASSLGSASSYEQYF; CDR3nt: TGTGCCAGCAGCTTAGGATCGGCTAGCTCCTACGAGCAGTACTTC
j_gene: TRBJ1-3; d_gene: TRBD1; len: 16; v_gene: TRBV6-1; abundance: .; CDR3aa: CASSDRDRGYGNTIYF; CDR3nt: TGTGCCAGCAGTGACCGGGACAGGGGATATGGAAACACCATATATTTT
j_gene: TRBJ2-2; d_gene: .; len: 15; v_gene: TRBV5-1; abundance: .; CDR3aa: CASSLTVLGAGELFF; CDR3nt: TGCGCCAGCAGCTTGACAGTCCTCGGGGCCGGGGAGCTGTTTTTT
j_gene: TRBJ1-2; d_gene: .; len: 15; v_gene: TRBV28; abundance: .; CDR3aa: CASSPGRETGTNYTF; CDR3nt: TGTGCCAGCAGTCCTGGGCGGGAGACCGGGACAAACTACACCTTC
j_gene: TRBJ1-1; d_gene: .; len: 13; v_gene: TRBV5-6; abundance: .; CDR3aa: CASSRPGVTEAFF; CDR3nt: TGTGCCAGCAGTCGCCCCGGAGTCACTGAAGCTTTCTTT
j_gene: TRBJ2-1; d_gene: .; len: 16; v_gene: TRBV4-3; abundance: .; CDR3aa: CASSQAVTSRARGQFF; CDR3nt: TGCGCCAGCAGCCAAGCGGTCACTAGCAGGGCTCGAGGGCAGTTCTTC
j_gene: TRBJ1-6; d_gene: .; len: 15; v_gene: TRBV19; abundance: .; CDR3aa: CASRIGLSVDSPLHF; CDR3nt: TGTGCCAGTCGAATCGGACTGAGTGTTGATTCACCCCTCCACTTT
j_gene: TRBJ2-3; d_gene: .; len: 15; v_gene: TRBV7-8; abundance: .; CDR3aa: CASSKLRTNTDTQYF; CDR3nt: TGTGCCAGCAGCAAACTGAGGACCAACACAGATACGCAGTATTTT
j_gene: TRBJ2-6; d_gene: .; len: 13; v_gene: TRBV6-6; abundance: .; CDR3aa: CASKDPGANVLTF; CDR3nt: TGTGCCAGCAAAGACCCTGGGGCCAACGTCCTGACTTTC
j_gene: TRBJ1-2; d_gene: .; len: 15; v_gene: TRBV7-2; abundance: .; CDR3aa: CASSLVSNSNYGYTF; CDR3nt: TGTGCCAGCAGCTTAGTCAGTAACAGCAACTATGGCTACACCTTC
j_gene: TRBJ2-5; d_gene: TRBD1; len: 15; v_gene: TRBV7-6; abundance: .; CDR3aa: CASSLGGQDQETQYF; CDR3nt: TGTGCCAGCAGCTTAGGCGGACAGGACCAAGAGACCCAGTACTTC
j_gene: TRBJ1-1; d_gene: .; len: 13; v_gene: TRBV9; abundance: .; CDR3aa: CASSSNTNTEAFF; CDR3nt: TGTGCCAGCAGCAGCAACACGAACACTGAAGCTTTCTTT
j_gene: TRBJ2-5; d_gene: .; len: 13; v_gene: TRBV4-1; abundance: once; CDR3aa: CASSSRLAGTQYF; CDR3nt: TGCGCCAGCAGCTCACGACTGGCAGGGACCCAGTACTTC
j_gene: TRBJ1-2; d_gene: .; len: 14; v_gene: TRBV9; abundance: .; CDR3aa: CASSLREGRYGYTF; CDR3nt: TGTGCCAGCAGCTTACGGGAGGGGCGCTATGGCTACACCTTC
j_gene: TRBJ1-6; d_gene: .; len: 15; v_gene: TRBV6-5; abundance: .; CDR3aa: CASSTVQGYNSPLHF; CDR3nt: TGTGCCAGCAGCACCGTACAGGGATATAATTCACCCCTCCACTTT
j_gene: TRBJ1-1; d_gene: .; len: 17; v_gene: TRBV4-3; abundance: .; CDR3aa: CASSHWQGFEPNTEAFF; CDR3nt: TGCGCCAGCAGCCATTGGCAGGGATTCGAGCCGAACACTGAAGCTTTCTTT
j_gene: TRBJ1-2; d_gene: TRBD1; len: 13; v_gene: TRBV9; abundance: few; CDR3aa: CASSPRTGKGYTF; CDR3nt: TGTGCCAGCAGCCCTAGGACAGGGAAAGGCTACACCTTC
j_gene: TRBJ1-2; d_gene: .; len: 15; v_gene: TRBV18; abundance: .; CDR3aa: CASSPPNREGYGYTF; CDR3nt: TGTGCCAGCTCACCACCGAACAGGGAGGGCTATGGCTACACCTTC
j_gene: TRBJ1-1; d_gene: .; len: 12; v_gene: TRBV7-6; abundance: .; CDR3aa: CASSSMGHEAFF; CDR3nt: TGTGCCAGCAGCTCGATGGGACATGAAGCTTTCTTT
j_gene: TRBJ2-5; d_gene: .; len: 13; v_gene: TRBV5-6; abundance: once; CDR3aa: CASSLSGQETQYF; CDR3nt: TGTGCCAGCAGCTTGTCAGGCCAAGAGACCCAGTACTTC
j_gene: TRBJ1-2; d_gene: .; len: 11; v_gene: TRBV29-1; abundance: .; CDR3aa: CSVGYSGGYTF; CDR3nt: TGCAGCGTTGGTTACTCGGGGGGCTACACCTTC
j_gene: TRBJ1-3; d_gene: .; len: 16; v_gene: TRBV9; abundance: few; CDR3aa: CASSVGGGNSGNTIYF; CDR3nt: TGTGCCAGCAGCGTAGGAGGGGGTAACTCTGGAAACACCATATATTTT
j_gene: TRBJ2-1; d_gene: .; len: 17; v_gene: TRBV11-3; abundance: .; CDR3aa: CASSLGLWGLNMDEQFF; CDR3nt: TGTGCCAGCAGCTTAGGTCTCTGGGGGCTAAATATGGATGAGCAGTTCTTC
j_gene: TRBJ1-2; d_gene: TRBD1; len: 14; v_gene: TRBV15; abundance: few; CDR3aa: CATSRGTANYGYTF; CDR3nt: TGTGCCACCAGCAGGGGGACAGCTAACTATGGCTACACCTTC
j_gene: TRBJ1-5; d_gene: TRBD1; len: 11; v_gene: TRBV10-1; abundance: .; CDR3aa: CASRGTGVQHF; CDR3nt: TGCGCCAGCAGGGGGACAGGGGTCCAGCATTTT
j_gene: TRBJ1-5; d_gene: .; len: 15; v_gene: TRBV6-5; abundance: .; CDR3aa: CASRAQGDSNQPQHF; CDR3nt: TGTGCCAGCAGAGCACAGGGAGACAGCAATCAGCCCCAGCATTTT
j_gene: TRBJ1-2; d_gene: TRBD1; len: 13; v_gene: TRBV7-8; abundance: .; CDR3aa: CASSGDRNYGYTF; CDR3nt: TGTGCCAGCAGCGGGGACAGAAACTATGGCTACACCTTC
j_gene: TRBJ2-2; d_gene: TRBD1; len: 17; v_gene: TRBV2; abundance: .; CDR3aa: CASSAGQVTGRTGELFF; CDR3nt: TGTGCCAGCAGCGCCGGACAGGTTACGGGTCGCACCGGGGAGCTGTTTTTT
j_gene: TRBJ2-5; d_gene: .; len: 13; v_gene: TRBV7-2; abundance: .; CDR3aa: CASSLGPQETQYF; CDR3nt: TGTGCCAGCAGCTTAGGCCCCCAAGAGACCCAGTACTTC
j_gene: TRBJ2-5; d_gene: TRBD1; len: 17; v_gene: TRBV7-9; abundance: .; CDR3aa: CASSSGQGGRGQETQYF; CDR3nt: TGTGCCAGCAGCTCCGGACAGGGTGGTCGGGGACAAGAGACCCAGTACTTC
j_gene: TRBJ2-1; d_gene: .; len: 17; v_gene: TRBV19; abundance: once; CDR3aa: CASSIASRFTTYNEQFF; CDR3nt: TGTGCCAGTAGTATCGCTTCACGATTTACCACCTACAATGAGCAGTTCTTC
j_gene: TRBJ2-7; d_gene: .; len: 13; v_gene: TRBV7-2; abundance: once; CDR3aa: CASSLSGSYEQYF; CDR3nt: TGTGCCAGCAGCTTATCGGGCTCCTACGAGCAGTACTTC
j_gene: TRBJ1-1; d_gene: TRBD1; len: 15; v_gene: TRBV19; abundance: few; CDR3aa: CASSPRPTGETEAFF; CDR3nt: TGTGCCAGTAGTCCCCGACCGACAGGGGAAACTGAAGCTTTCTTT
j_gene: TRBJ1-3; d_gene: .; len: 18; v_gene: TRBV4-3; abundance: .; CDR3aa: CASSPQPRQMSSGNTIYF; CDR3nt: TGCGCCAGCAGCCCCCAACCTAGACAGATGAGCTCTGGAAACACCATATATTTT
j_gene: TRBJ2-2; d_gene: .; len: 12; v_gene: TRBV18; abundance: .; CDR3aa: CASGRVNGELFF; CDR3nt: TGTGCCAGCGGCAGGGTAAACGGGGAGCTGTTTTTT
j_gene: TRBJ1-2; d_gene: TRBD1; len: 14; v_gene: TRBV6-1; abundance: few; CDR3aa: CASTRQGRAAGYTF; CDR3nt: TGTGCCAGCACCCGACAGGGGCGCGCTGCTGGCTACACCTTC
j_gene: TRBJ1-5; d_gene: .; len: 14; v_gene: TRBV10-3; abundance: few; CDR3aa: CAISNSFITQPQHF; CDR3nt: TGTGCCATCAGTAACAGTTTTATCACTCAGCCCCAGCATTTT
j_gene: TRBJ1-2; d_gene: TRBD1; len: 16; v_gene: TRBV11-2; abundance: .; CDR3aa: CASSSPRETGGYGYTF; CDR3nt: TGTGCCAGCAGCTCGCCGCGGGAGACAGGGGGATATGGCTACACCTTC
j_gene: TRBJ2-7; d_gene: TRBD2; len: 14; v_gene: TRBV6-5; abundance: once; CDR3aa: CASRGSGGSYEQYF; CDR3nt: TGTGCCAGCCGAGGTAGCGGGGGGTCCTACGAGCAGTACTTC
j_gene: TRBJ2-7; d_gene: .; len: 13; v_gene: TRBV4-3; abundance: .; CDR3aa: CASSPTLGYEQYF; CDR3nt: TGCGCCAGCAGCCCGACCCTGGGGTACGAGCAGTACTTC
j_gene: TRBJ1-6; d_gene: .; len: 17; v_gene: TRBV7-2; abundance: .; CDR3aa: CASSQTGRFSLRSPLHF; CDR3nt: TGTGCCAGCAGCCAGACGGGTCGTTTCTCCTTGCGTTCACCCCTCCACTTT
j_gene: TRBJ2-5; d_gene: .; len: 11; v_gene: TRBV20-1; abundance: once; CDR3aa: CSRIAEETQYF; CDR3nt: TGCAGTCGGATAGCGGAAGAGACCCAGTACTTC
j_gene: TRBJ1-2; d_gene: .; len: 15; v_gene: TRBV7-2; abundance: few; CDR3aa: CASRQGARSVEGYTF; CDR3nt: TGTGCCAGCAGGCAAGGGGCCAGGAGCGTCGAAGGCTACACCTTC
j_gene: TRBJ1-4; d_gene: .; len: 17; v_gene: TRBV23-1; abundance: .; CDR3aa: CASSQSGGVATNEKLFF; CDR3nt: TGCGCCAGCAGTCAATCTGGGGGGGTTGCAACTAATGAAAAACTGTTTTTT
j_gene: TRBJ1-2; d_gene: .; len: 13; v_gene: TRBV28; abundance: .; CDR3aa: CASSSARGSGYTF; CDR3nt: TGTGCCAGCAGTTCTGCGCGGGGAAGCGGCTACACCTTC
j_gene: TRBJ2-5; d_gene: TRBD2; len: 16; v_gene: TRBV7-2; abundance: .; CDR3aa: CASSLVFAGGVETQYF; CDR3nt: TGTGCCAGCAGCTTAGTCTTCGCGGGGGGGGTCGAGACCCAGTACTTC